This TCR beta chain was captured in a study of post-analysis software for immune sequencing data. For the study at large: The patients showed relapsing-remitting, secondary progressive and progressive-relapsing multiple sclerosis courses. Findings of the study overall: Comparison of patients with controls showed four or five TRBV segments more frequent in patients, TRBV5-6, TRBV5-1 and TRBV20-1 among them. Same-batch preparations were strongly co-clustered by F measure. The study found significantly lower normalized Chao1 diversity in multiple sclerosis patients than in controls.

In the case of this clonotype: Its antigen is not known.

The germline CDR1 and CDR2 sequences are MDHEN and SYDVKM. The CDR3 spans 14 residues. The ends were cut back, 6 bases at V and 6 bases at J, with 17 bases in the middle. TCR beta cDNA libraries had unique molecular identifiers. When about 0.95 to 10 million T cells were used, they gave a few hundred thousand cDNA molecules. TCRdb re-analysed the PCR reads in MiXCR, keeping a single row per CDR3 protein. The table includes about 190,000 distinct CDR3 sequences, 29% detected once. The chain has TRBV28 and TRBJ1-2; D is unresolved. This TCR was recovered from a girl younger than 18 with multiple sclerosis. Sequenced: blood. The CDR3 reads CASSPHQGRDGYTF. The DNA of the CDR3 is TGTGCCAGCAGCCCCCATCAAGGGAGGGATGGCTACACCTTC.